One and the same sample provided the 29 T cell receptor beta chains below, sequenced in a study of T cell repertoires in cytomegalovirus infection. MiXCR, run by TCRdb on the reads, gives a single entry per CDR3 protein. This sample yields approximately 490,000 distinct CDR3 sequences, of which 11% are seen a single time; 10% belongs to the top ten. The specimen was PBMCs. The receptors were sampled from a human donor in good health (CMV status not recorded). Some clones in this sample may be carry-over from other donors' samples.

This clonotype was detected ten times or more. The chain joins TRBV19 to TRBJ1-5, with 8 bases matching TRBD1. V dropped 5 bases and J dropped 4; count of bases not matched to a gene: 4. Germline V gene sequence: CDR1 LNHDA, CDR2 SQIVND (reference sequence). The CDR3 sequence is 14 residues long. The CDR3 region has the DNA TGTGCCAGTAGTGGGGACAGGTCTAATCAGCCCCAGCATTTT. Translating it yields CASSGDRSNQPQHF.

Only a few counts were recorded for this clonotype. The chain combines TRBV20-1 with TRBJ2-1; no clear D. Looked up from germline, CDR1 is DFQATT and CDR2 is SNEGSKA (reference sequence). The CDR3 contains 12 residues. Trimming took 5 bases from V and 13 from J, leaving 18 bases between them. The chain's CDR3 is CSAVGPLSTQFF. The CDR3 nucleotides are TGCAGTGCTGTTGGTCCTCTTTCGACTCAGTTCTTC.

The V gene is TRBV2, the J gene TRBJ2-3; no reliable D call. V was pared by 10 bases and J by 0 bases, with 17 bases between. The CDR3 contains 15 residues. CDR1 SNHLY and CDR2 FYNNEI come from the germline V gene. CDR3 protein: CAITSASVSTDTQYF. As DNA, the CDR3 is TGTGCCATCACAAGTGCCAGCGTCAGCACAGATACGCAGTATTTT.

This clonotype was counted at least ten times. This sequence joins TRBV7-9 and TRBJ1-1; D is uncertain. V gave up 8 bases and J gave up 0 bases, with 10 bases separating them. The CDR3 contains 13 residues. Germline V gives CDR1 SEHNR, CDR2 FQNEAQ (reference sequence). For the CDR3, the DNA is TGTGCCAGCGAGGGCACCTTGAACACTGAAGCTTTCTTT. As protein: CASEGTLNTEAFF. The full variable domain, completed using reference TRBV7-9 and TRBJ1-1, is DTGVSQNPRHKITKRGQNVTFRCDPISEHNRLYWYRQTLGQGPEFLTYFQNEAQLEKSRLLSDRFSAERPKGSFSTLEIQRTEQGDSAMYLCASEGTLNTEAFFGQGTRLTVV.

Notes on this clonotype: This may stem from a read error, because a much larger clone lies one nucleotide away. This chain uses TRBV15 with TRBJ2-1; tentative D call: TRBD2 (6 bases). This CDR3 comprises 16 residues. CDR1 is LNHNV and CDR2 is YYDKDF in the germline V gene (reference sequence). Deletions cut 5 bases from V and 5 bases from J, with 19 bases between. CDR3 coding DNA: TGTGCCACCAGCCCGAGACGGGAGAGGTACAACAATGAGCAGTTCTTC. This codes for CATSPRRERYNNEQFF.

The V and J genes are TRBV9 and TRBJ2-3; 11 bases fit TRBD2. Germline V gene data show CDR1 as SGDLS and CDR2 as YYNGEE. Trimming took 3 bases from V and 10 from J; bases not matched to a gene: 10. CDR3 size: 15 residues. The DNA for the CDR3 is TGTGCCAGCAGCGAAACTAGCGGGAGCGTCCAGGCGCAGTATTTT. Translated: CASSETSGSVQAQYF.

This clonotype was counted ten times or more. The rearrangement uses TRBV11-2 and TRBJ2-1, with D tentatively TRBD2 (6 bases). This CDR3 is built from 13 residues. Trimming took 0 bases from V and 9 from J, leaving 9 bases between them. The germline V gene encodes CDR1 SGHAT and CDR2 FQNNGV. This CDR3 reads CASSLELRGEQFF. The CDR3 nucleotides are TGTGCCAGCAGCTTAGAATTGCGGGGTGAGCAGTTCTTC.

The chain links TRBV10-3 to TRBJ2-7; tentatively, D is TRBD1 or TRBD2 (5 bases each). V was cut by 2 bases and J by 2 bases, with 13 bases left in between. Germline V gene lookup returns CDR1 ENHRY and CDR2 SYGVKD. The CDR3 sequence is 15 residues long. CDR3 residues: CAISERTGPTYEQYF. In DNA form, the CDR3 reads TGTGCCATCAGTGAGCGGACGGGACCCACCTACGAGCAGTACTTC.

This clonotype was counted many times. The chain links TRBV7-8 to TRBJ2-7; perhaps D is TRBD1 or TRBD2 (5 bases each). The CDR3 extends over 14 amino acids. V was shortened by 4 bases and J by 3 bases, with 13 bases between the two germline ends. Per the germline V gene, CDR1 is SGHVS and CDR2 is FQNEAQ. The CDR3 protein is CASSYQGPYYEQYF. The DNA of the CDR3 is TGTGCCAGCAGCTACCAGGGACCGTACTACGAGCAGTACTTC. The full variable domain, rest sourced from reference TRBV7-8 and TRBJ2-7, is GAGVSQSPRYKVAKRGQDVALRCDPISGHVSLFWYQQALGQGPEFLTYFQNEAQLDKSGLPSDRFFAERPEGSVSTLKIQRTQQEDSAVYLCASSYQGPYYEQYFGPGTRLTVT.

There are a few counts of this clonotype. The CDR3 loop is CASSPGSGGPRTDTQYF. The CDR3 DNA is TGTGCCAGCAGCCCCGGTAGCGGGGGCCCTCGCACAGATACGCAGTATTTT. The V call is TRBV2, the J call TRBJ2-3; 9 bases align to TRBD2. Germline CDR1 is SNHLY and CDR2 is FYNNEI. The CDR3 loop spans 17 amino acids. Germline trimming cut 6 bases from V and 1 base from J; bases unmatched to any gene: 11.

The CDR3 DNA follows: TGCAGCGCAGAATGGCGTAGAACGGATACGCAGTATTTT. Residues: CSAEWRRTDTQYF. The J gene is TRBJ2-3, the V gene TRBV29-1; no definite D call. Germline V gives CDR1 SQVTM, CDR2 ANQGSEA. The CDR3 runs 13 residues. V gave up 7 bases and J gave up 6 bases, with 17 bases separating them.

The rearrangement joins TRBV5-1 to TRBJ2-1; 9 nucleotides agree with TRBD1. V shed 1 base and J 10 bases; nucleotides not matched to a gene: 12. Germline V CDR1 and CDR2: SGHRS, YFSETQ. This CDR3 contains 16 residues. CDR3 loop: CASSLSGTGSTREQFF. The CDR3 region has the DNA TGCGCCAGCAGCTTGTCAGGGACAGGGAGTACGAGGGAGCAGTTCTTC.

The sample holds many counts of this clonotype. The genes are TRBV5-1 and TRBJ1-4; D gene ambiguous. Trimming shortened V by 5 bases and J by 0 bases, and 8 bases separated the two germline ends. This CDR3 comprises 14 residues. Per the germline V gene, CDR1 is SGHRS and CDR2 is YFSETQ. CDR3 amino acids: CASSPGTTNEKLFF. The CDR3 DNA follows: TGCGCCAGCAGTCCCGGGACAACTAATGAAAAACTGTTTTTT.

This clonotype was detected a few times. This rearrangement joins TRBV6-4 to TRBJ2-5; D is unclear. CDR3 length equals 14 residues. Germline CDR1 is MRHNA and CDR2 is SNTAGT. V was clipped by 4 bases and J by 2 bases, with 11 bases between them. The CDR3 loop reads CASSAFHGQETQYF. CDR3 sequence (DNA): TGTGCCAGCAGTGCCTTCCACGGACAAGAGACCCAGTACTTC.

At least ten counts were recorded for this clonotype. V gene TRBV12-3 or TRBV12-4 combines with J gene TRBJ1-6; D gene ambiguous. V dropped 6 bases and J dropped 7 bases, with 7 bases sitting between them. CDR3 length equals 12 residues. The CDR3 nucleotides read TGTGCCAGCAGGGCGGGAAATTCACCCCTCCACTTT. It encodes CASRAGNSPLHF.

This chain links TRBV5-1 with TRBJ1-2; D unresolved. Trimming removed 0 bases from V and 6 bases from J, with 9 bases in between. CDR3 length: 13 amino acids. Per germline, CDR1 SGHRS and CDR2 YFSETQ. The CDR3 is CASSLDGVDGYTF. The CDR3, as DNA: TGCGCCAGCAGCTTGGACGGGGTGGATGGCTACACCTTC.

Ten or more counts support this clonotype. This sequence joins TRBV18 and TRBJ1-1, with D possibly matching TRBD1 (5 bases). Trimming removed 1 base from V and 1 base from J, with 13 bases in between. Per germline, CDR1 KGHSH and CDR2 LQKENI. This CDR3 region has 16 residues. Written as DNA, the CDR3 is TGTGCCAGCTCACCACTGTTAGGGGACGGGAACACTGAAGCTTTCTTT. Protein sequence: CASSPLLGDGNTEAFF.

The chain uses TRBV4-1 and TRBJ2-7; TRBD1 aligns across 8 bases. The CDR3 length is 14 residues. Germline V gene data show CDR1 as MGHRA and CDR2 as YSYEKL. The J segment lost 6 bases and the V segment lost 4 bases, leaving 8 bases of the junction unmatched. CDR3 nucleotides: TGCGCCAGCAGCCTACCGGACAGGGCCTCCGAGCAGTACTTC. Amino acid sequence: CASSLPDRASEQYF.

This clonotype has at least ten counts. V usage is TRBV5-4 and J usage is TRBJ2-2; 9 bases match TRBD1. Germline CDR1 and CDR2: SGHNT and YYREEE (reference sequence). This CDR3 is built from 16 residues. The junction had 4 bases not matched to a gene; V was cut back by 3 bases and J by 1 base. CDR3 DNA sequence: TGTGCCAGCAGCTCTCCGGGACAGGGGAACACCGGGGAGCTGTTTTTT. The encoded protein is CASSSPGQGNTGELFF. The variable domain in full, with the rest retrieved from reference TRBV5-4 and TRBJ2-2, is ETGVTQSPTHLIKTRGQQVTLRCSSQSGHNTVSWYQQALGQGPQFIFQYYREEENGRGNFPPRFSGLQFPNYSSELNVNALELDDSALYLCASSSPGQGNTGELFFGEGSRLTVL.

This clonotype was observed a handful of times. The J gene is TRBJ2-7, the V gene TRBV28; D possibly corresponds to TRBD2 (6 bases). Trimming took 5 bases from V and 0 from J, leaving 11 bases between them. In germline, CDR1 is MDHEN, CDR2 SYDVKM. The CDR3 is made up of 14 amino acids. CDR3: CASSNSGSSYEQYF. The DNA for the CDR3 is TGTGCCAGCAGTAATAGCGGAAGCTCCTACGAGCAGTACTTC.

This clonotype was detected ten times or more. CDR3 sequence reads: CASSIGSGALSKNIQYF. The CDR3 region has the DNA TGTGCCAGTAGTATAGGGTCGGGGGCTTTATCCAAAAACATTCAGTACTTC. The chain links TRBV19 to TRBJ2-4; D could derive from TRBD1 or TRBD2 (6 bases each). The germline gives CDR1 LNHDA, CDR2 SQIVND (reference sequence). Trimming shortened V by 1 base and J by 2 bases, and 15 bases separated the two germline ends. The CDR3 is 17 amino acids.

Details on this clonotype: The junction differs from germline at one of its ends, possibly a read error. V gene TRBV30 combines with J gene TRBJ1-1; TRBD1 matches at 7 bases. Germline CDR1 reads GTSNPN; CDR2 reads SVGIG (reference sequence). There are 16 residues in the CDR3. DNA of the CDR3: TGTGCCTCGAGTACAGGGGCCTTGAGGAGGAACACTGAAGCTTTCTTT. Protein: CASSTGALRRNTEAFF.

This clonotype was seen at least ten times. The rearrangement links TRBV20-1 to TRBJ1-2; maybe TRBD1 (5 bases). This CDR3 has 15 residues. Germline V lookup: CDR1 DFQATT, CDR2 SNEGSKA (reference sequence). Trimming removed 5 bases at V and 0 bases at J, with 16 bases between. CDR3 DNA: TGCAGTGCTTCTCCGACAGCGAGACCTAACTATGGCTACACCTTC. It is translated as CSASPTARPNYGYTF.

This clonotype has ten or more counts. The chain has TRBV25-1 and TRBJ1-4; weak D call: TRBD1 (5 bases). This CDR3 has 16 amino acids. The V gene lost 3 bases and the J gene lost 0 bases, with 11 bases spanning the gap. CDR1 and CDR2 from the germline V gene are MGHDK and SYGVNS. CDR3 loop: CASSENRDPTNEKLFF. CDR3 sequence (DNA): TGTGCCAGCAGTGAGAATCGGGACCCAACTAATGAAAAACTGTTTTTT.

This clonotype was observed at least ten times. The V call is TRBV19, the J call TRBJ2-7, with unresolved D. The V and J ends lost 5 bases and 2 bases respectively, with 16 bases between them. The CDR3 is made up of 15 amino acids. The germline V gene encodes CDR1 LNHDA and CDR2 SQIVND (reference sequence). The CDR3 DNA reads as TGTGCCAGTAGTCTCTTGGCTTTGGCCACCTACGAGCAGTACTTC. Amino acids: CASSLLALATYEQYF.

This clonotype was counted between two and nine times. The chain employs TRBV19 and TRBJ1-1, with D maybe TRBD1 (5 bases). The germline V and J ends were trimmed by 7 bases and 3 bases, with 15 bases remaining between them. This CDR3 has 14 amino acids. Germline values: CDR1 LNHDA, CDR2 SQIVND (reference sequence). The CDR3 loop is CASKFAGLYTEAFF. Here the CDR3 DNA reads TGTGCCAGTAAGTTCGCAGGGTTGTACACTGAAGCTTTCTTT.

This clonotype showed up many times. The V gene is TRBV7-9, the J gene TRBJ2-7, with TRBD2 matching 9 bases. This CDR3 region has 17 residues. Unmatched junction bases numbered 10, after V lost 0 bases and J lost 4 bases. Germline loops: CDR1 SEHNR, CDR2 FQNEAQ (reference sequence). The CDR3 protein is CASSLAVGSGRAYEQYF. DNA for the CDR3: TGTGCCAGCAGCTTAGCTGTCGGTAGCGGGAGAGCGTACGAGCAGTACTTC.

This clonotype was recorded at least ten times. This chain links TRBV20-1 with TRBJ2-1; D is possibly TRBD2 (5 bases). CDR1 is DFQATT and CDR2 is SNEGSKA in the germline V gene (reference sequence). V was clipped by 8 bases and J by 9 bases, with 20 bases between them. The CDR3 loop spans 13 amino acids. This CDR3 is CSTHPRGIAEQFF. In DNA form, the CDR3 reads TGCAGTACCCACCCACGGGGTATCGCTGAGCAGTTCTTC.

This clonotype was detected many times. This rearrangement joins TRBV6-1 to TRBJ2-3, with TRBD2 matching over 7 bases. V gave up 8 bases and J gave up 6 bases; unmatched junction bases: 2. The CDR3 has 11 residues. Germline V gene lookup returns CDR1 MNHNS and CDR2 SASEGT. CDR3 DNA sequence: TGTGCCAGCGGGAGGGGCGATACGCAGTATTTT. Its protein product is CASGRGDTQYF.